This TCR beta chain was retrieved from a study of type 1 and type 2 diabetes patients. As for the study in general: Donors were type 1 diabetes, type 2 diabetes, or nondiabetic controls.

PCR was run on genomic DNA. The TCR beta CDR3 region was amplified using 30 forward and 13 reverse primers. Each CDR3 protein gets one entry after TCRdb re-called the multiplex PCR reads with MiXCR. The sample has a few hundred thousand distinct CDR3 sequences, roughly 50% seen once. In germline, CDR1 is LNHDA, CDR2 SQIVND (reference sequence). This CDR3 region has 15 residues. Trimming shortened V by 5 bases and J by 3 bases, and 15 bases separated the two germline ends. This clonotype came up a few times. This TCR came from a man aged 18 to 35 with type 2 diabetes. The V gene is TRBV19, the J gene TRBJ2-3; D may be TRBD1 (5 bases). The source material was peripheral blood mononuclear cells (PBMCs). CDR3: CASSLWPPGTDTQYF. DNA of the CDR3: TGTGCCAGTAGTCTTTGGCCCCCAGGGACAGATACGCAGTATTTT.